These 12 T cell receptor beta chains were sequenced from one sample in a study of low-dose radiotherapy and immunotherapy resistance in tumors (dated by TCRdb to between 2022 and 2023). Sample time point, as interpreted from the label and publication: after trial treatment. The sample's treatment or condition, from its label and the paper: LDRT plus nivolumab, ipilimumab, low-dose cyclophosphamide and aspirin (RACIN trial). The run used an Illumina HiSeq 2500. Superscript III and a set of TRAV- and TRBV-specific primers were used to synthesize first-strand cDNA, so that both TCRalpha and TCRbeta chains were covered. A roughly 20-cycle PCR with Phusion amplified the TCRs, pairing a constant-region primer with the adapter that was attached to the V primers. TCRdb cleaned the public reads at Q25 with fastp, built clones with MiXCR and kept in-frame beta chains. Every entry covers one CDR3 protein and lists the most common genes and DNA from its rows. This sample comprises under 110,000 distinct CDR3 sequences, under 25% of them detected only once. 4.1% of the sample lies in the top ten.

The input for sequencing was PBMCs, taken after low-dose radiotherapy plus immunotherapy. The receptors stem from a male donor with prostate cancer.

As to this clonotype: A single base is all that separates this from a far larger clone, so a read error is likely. CDR3 DNA: TGTGCCAGCAGCGGGACAGTTAAATACGAGCAGTTCTTC. This sequence encodes CASSGTVKYEQFF. This chain uses TRBV6-2 or TRBV6-3 with TRBJ2-1, with 7 bases aligning to TRBD1. V gave up 6 bases and J gave up 10 bases; unmatched junction bases: 9. Looked up from germline, CDR1 is MNHEY and CDR2 is SVGEGT. There are 13 residues in the CDR3.

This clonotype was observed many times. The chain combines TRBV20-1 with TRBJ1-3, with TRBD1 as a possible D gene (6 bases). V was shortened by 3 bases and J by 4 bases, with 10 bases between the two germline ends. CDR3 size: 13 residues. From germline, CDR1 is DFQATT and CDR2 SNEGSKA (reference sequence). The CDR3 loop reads CSASLTGGNTIYF. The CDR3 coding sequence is TGCAGTGCTAGTTTAACAGGGGGAAACACCATATATTTT.

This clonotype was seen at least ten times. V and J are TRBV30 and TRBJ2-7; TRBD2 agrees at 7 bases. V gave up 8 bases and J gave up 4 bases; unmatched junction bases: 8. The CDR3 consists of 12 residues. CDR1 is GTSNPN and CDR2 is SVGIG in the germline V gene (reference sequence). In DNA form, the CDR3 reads TGTGCCAGCAGGGAGGGGATTTACGAGCAGTACTTC. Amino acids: CASREGIYEQYF. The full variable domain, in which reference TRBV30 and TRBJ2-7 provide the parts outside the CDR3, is SQTIHQWPATLVQPVGSPLSLECTVEGTSNPNLYWYRQAAGRGLQLLFYSVGIGQISSEVPQNLSASRPQDRQFILSSKKLLLSDSGFYLCASREGIYEQYFGPGTRLTVT.

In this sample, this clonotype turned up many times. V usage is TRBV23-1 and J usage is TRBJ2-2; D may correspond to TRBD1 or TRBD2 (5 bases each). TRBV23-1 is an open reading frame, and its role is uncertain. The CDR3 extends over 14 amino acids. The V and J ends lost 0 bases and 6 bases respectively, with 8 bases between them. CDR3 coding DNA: TGCGCCAGCAGTCAATCTAGGGGACCCGGGGAGCTGTTTTTT. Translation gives CASSQSRGPGELFF.

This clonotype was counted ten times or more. The CDR3 region is CASMSEDSREKLFF. The DNA for the CDR3 is TGTGCCAGCATGAGTGAAGACTCCCGGGAAAAACTGTTTTTT. The genes are TRBV27 and TRBJ1-4; D not resolved. The CDR3 contains 14 residues. V lost 7 bases and J lost 8, with 17 bases in between. Germline-derived CDR1 and CDR2 are MNHEY and SMNVEV (reference sequence).

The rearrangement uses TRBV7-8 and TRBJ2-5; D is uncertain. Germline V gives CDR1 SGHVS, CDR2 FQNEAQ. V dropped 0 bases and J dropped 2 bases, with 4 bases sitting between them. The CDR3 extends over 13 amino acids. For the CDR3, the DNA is TGTGCCAGCAGCTTAGCGGAACAAGAGACCCAGTACTTC. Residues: CASSLAEQETQYF.

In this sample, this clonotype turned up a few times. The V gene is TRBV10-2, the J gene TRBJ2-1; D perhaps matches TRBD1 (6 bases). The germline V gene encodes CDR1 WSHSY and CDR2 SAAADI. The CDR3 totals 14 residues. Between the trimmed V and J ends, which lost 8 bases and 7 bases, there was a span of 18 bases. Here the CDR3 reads CASGTSKGLNEQFF. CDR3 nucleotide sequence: TGCGCCAGCGGGACATCCAAGGGGCTTAATGAGCAGTTCTTC.

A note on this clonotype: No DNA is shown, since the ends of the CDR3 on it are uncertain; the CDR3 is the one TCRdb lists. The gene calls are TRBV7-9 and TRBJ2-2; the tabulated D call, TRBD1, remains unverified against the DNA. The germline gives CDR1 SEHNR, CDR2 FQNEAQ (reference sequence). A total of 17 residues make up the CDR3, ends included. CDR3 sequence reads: CASSGRTGLDGELFFFF.

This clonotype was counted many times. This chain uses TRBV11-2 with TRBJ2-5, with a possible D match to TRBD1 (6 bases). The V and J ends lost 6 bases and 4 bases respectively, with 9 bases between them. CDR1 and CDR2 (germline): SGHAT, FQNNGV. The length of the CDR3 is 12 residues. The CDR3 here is CASSRGGETQYF. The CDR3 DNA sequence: TGTGCCAGCAGTCGAGGGGGAGAGACCCAGTACTTC.

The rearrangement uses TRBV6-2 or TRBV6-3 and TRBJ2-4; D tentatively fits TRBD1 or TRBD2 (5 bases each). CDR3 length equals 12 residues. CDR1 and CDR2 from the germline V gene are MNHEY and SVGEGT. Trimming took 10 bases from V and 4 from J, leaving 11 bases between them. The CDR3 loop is CATGTEKNIQYF. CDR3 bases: TGTGCCACTGGGACGGAGAAAAACATTCAGTACTTC.

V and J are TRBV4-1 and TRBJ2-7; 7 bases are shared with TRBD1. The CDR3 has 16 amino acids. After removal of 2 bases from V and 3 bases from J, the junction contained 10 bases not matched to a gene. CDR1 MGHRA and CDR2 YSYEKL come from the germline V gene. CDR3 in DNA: TGCGCCAGCAGCCAAACCTACAGGGGATCCGGCTACGAGCAGTACTTC. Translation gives CASSQTYRGSGYEQYF.

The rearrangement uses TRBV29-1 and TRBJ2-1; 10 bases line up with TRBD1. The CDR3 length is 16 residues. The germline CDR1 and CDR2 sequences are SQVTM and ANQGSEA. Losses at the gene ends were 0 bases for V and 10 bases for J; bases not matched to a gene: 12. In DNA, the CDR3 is TGCAGCGTTGAAGATCCCACCCGGGACAGGGGTTACGAGCAGTTCTTC. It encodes CSVEDPTRDRGYEQFF.